The rows below give T cell receptor beta chains drawn from one sample of a study of blood T cell repertoires in COVID-19. TCRdb's copy holds only in-frame clones and misses some; the assay was immunoSEQ multiplex PCR. The sample contains 68,000 or so clones, 80% to 90% of which appear only once. The source material was peripheral blood. All receptors come from a middle-aged man with acute or convalescent COVID-19. The CDR3 runs from the conserved cysteine through the conserved F or W. The D gene is left open where the match is weak. Where a row states a size, it is once, few, many or the class of an expanded clone; other rows omit it.

j_gene | v_gene | abundance | d_gene | CDR3nt | CDR3aa
TRBJ1-1 | TRBV27 | . | . | TGTGCCAGCAGTTTAATGTCTTCGAACACTGAAGCTTTCTTT | CASSLMSSNTEAFF
TRBJ1-6 | TRBV2 | . | . | TGTGCCAGCGCCGGGGATCGCGGCCTTAATTCACCCCTCCACTTT | CASAGDRGLNSPLHF
TRBJ2-3 | TRBV6-5 | . | TRBD1 | TGTGCCAGCAGTTCACAGGGGGCCAGGCGCGATACGCAGTATTTT | CASSSQGARRDTQYF
TRBJ2-1 | TRBV7-2 | . | TRBD2 | TGTGCCAGCAGATCACTAGCGGGAGTTTACAATGAGCAGTTCTTC | CASRSLAGVYNEQFF
TRBJ2-7 | TRBV6-5 | once | . | TGTGCCAGCAAAACGTTCGGGGGCTCCTACGAGCAGTACTTC | CASKTFGGSYEQYF
TRBJ2-1 | TRBV7-2 | . | . | TGTGCCAGCAGCTCCTACCTCAGGGGGGATGAGCAGTTCTTC | CASSSYLRGDEQFF
TRBJ1-4 | TRBV19 | . | TRBD1 | TGTGCCAGTAGTCGACAGGGAAACTTTGGTGAAAAACTGTTTTTT | CASSRQGNFGEKLFF
TRBJ1-6 | TRBV28 | . | . | TGTGCCAGCAGTTCCCCCACAGGGAGTGGTAATTCACCCCTCCACTTT | CASSSPTGSGNSPLHF
TRBJ1-2 | TRBV11-2 | . | . | TGTGCCAGCAGCTTAGATCAGGGACTATATGGCTACACCTTC | CASSLDQGLYGYTF
TRBJ2-1 | TRBV24-1 | . | TRBD2 | TGTGCCACCAGTGATGGGACTAGCGGGAGGGGAAGTGAGCAGTTCTTC | CATSDGTSGRGSEQFF
TRBJ2-7 | TRBV27 | . | . | TGTGCCAGCAGTTACGCCGACAGAACACTAACCTACGAGCAGTACTTC | CASSYADRTLTYEQYF
TRBJ2-1 | TRBV4-1 | . | TRBD2 | TGCGCCAGCAGCCACGAAGGTTCCCTTGTAGCGGGAGTTTCGAATGAGCAGTTCTTC | CASSHEGSLVAGVSNEQFF
TRBJ2-3 | TRBV6-2/TRBV6-3 | once | . | TGTGCCAGCAGTAAACTCCTAACTAGCTACACTCCAGATACGCAGTATTTT | CASSKLLTSYTPDTQYF
TRBJ2-2 | TRBV29-1 | . | . | TGCAGCGGTACGAACACCGGGGAGCTGTTTTTT | CSGTNTGELFF
TRBJ2-3 | TRBV6-4 | few | TRBD2 | TGTGCCAGCAGTGACTCGGGACTAGCGGGAGACACAGATACGCAGTATTTT | CASSDSGLAGDTDTQYF
TRBJ2-1 | TRBV24-1 | . | TRBD2 | TGTGCCACCAGTGACACGGGACTAGTGGAATACAATGAGCAGTTCTTC | CATSDTGLVEYNEQFF
TRBJ1-2 | TRBV2 | . | TRBD1 | TGTGCCAGGACAGGGGGTTTTTCTGGCTACACCTTC | CARTGGFSGYTF
TRBJ2-3 | TRBV30 | . | TRBD2 | TGTGCCTGGAGTAGAGGACTAGCGGGTTTCACAGATACGCAGTATTTT | CAWSRGLAGFTDTQYF
TRBJ2-4 | TRBV3-1/TRBV3-2 | once | . | TGTGCCAGCAGCCGATCTCACGCAGGGGCATTTCAGTACTTC | CASSRSHAGAFQYF
TRBJ2-3 | TRBV2 | . | TRBD2 | TGTGCCAGCAGTGGCAGACTAGCGGGATTCACAGATACGCAGTATTTT | CASSGRLAGFTDTQYF
TRBJ1-2 | TRBV19 | once | . | TGTGCCAGTGGACAGCCCGAAATTAACTATGGCTACACCTTC | CASGQPEINYGYTF
TRBJ1-2 | TRBV9 | . | . | TGTGCCAGCAGCGCCCCGGGACAAGGCAACTATGGCTACACCTTC | CASSAPGQGNYGYTF
TRBJ1-5 | TRBV7-7 | . | TRBD1 | TGTGCTAGCAGCTTAGAGAAATGGGACAGGGATATCGATCAGCCCCAGCATTTT | CASSLEKWDRDIDQPQHF
TRBJ1-2 | TRBV28 | once | . | TGTGCCAGCAGTACCTCGGTTCCGGCTAGTGGCTACACCTTC | CASSTSVPASGYTF
TRBJ2-2 | TRBV27 | . | . | TGTGCCAGCAGTTTAGACCCTAGCTACACCGGGGAGCTGTTTTTT | CASSLDPSYTGELFF
TRBJ2-5 | TRBV19 | . | TRBD2 | TGTGCCAGCCGTGGGGGGGGAGAGACCCAGTACTTC | CASRGGGETQYF
TRBJ2-7 | TRBV5-5 | . | . | TGTGCCAGCAGCTTTTCAGGCTACGAGCAGTACTTC | CASSFSGYEQYF
TRBJ1-5 | TRBV7-2 | once | . | TGTGCCAGCAGCTTCACTAGGGATGGCAATCAGCCCCAGCATTTT | CASSFTRDGNQPQHF
TRBJ2-5 | TRBV11-1 | . | TRBD2 | TGTGCCAGCAGCCCCGGACTAGCGGGCGGAGAGACCCAGTACTTC | CASSPGLAGGETQYF
TRBJ1-1 | TRBV28 | . | TRBD1 | TGTGCCAGTACCAGACAGGGAGCGAACACTGAAGCTTTCTTT | CASTRQGANTEAFF
TRBJ2-2 | TRBV6-5 | . | . | TGTGCCAGCAGGAAGGGACAGAACACCGGGGAGCTGTTTTTT | CASRKGQNTGELFF
TRBJ1-1 | TRBV5-1 | . | . | TGCGCCAGCAGCTCCAACCGGGACAAGAACACTGAAGCTTTCTTT | CASSSNRDKNTEAFF
TRBJ2-7 | TRBV19 | . | . | TGTGCCAGTAGTATAGCCGCCGGAGGCGAGCAGTACTTC | CASSIAAGGEQYF
TRBJ1-2 | TRBV6-5 | once | TRBD1 | TGTGCCAGCAACTCAGACAGGGCCCTTAACTATGGCTACACCTTC | CASNSDRALNYGYTF
TRBJ1-2 | TRBV7-9 | few | . | TGTGCCAGCAGCTCCCAGGGTGTTCCCTATGGCTACACCTTC | CASSSQGVPYGYTF
TRBJ1-1 | TRBV19 | . | . | TGTGCCAGTAGTGTCCTTGGGGGCGAGGGATTCTTT | CASSVLGGEGFF
TRBJ1-5 | TRBV7-9 | . | . | TGTGCCAGCAGCTTAGTGGAGGATCAGCCCCAGCATTTT | CASSLVEDQPQHF
TRBJ1-3 | TRBV7-2 | . | TRBD1 | TGTGCCAGCAGTTTGGACAGGGGTAGAAACACCATATATTTT | CASSLDRGRNTIYF
TRBJ1-1 | TRBV3-1/TRBV3-2 | . | . | TGTGCCAGCAGCCAAGTGGAGACAGGCCCTACCACTGAAGCTTTCTTT | CASSQVETGPTTEAFF
TRBJ2-1 | TRBV7-2 | few | . | TGTGCCAGCAGCTTAATGGGCCGGGGGTCCCTCTCCTACAATGAGCAGTTCTTC | CASSLMGRGSLSYNEQFF
TRBJ2-5 | TRBV24-1 | . | . | TGTGCCACCAGTGACCGACTAGATTTGACCCAGTACTTC | CATSDRLDLTQYF
TRBJ1-1 | TRBV29-1 | . | . | TGCAGCGTGCCCCATTACAGGAGGAACACTGAAGCTTTCTTT | CSVPHYRRNTEAFF
TRBJ2-1 | TRBV14 | . | . | TGTGCCAGCAGCCAAGGAGGCGGTTTTTACAATGAGCAGTTCTTC | CASSQGGGFYNEQFF
TRBJ2-1 | TRBV6-6 | . | TRBD1 | TGTGCCAGCAGTAGCCGGACAGGTATCTACAATGAGCAGTTCTTC | CASSSRTGIYNEQFF
TRBJ2-5 | TRBV6-2/TRBV6-3 | . | . | TGTGCCAGCAGTTACTCGAGCCTCAGGTACCAAGAGACCCAGTACTTC | CASSYSSLRYQETQYF
TRBJ1-1 | TRBV29-1 | . | . | TGCAGCGTCTGGGCAACAGGGATGAACACTGAAGCTTTCTTT | CSVWATGMNTEAFF
TRBJ1-4 | TRBV5-1 | . | . | TGCGCCAGCAGCTTGGGCGCCGGTGGGAGTGAAAAACTGTTTTTT | CASSLGAGGSEKLFF
TRBJ2-1 | TRBV5-1 | once | . | TGCGCCAGCTCCCGGGTTTTGGACCAATTTGGGAGCTCCTACAATGAGCAGTTCTTC | CASSRVLDQFGSSYNEQFF
TRBJ2-2 | TRBV24-1 | once | TRBD1 | TGTGCCACCAGTGTCGGACAGGGGGCAGCCGGGGAGCTGTTTTTT | CATSVGQGAAGELFF
TRBJ2-2 | TRBV10-2 | . | . | TGCGCCAGCAGTGATCCCGGGACACCCACCGGGGAGCTGTTTTTT | CASSDPGTPTGELFF
TRBJ2-2 | TRBV5-5 | . | TRBD1 | TGTGCCAGCAGGTATACTACCGGGACAGCGAACACCGGGGAGCTGTTTTTT | CASRYTTGTANTGELFF
TRBJ2-2 | TRBV9 | . | TRBD2 | TGTGCCAGCAGCGTCGAACTAGCGGGTTCGAACACCGGGGAGCTGTTTTTT | CASSVELAGSNTGELFF
TRBJ2-7 | TRBV28 | . | TRBD1 | TGTGCCAGCAGTTTGACCCGGGACAGGGCTACGTACGAGCAGTACTTC | CASSLTRDRATYEQYF
TRBJ1-1 | TRBV18 | . | . | TGTGCCAGCTCAACAACACAGACCACTGAAGCTTTCTTT | CASSTTQTTEAFF
TRBJ2-1 | TRBV3-1/TRBV3-2 | . | . | TGTGCCAGCAGCCAAGCCAGGGGGGATACTGAGCAGTTCTTC | CASSQARGDTEQFF
TRBJ1-2 | TRBV20-1 | . | . | TGCAGTGCTAGAGAACGGTCCGGCTACACCTTC | CSARERSGYTF
TRBJ2-1 | TRBV7-3 | . | . | TGTGCCAGCAGCTTAATGTCTCTTGTTGGCAGGGGTGTGAATGAGCAGTTCTTC | CASSLMSLVGRGVNEQFF
TRBJ1-2 | TRBV12-3/TRBV12-4 | . | . | TGTGCTACTCGGGGGAACTATGGCTACACCTTC | CATRGNYGYTF
TRBJ1-5 | TRBV10-3 | . | . | TGTGCCATCAGTGAGGGGCGAAATAGCAATCAGCCCCAGCATTTT | CAISEGRNSNQPQHF